This T cell receptor (beta chain) was captured by sequencing in a study of CD8 T cells in ankylosing spondylitis. Study-wide points: A motif of seven or eight highly homologous TCR beta variants was seen as apparently characteristic of ankylosing spondylitis blood. Reported data indicate significant enrichment of disease-linked clones within matched ankylosing spondylitis synovial fluid.

This clonotype was picked up a small number of times. Its antigen remains unidentified. Preparation of TCR beta libraries was done by quantitative 5'-RACE with molecular barcodes. TCRdb reprocessed the 5' RACE reads via MiXCR and lists one record per CDR3 protein. The data contain 200,000 to 250,000 distinct CDR3 sequences, approximately 11% of them singletons. Sequencing was carried out using blood, either unsorted or a sorted T cell fraction (not recorded which). This receptor was obtained from a male donor with ankylosing spondylitis or in good health (not recorded which).

CDR3 coding DNA: TGTGCCAGCAGTGTAGGGCAGGAGATGTACCAAGAGACCCAGTACTTC. This gives the protein CASSVGQEMYQETQYF. The chain carries TRBV2 and TRBJ2-5; D not certain. V was pared by 4 bases and J by 0 bases, with 15 bases between. The CDR3 runs to 16 residues. The germline V gene has CDR1 SNHLY and CDR2 FYNNEI.